This record covers a single T cell receptor (beta chain). The length of the CDR3 is 16 residues. Per the germline V gene, CDR1 is LGHNA and CDR2 is YSLEER. PCR amplification relied on 60 Vbeta primers (plus 13 Jbeta primers). TCRdb keeps only in-frame clones here, not all; method: immunoSEQ multiplex PCR. The sample lists 84,000 or so clones, 76% occurring once. This sample stems from a study of cytomegalovirus exposure and HLA in healthy donors. Sequencing input: PBMCs. The TCR comes from a male donor in good health and CMV-seronegative. The chain employs TRBV4-3 and TRBJ2-5; TRBD2 matches at 7 bases. The J call may be in error: the DNA end matches TRBJ2-7 better. The CDR3 here is CASSQDTQRGSYEQYF. Here the CDR3 DNA reads TGCGCCAGCAGCCAAGATACGCAGCGGGGCTCCTACGAGCAGTACTTC.